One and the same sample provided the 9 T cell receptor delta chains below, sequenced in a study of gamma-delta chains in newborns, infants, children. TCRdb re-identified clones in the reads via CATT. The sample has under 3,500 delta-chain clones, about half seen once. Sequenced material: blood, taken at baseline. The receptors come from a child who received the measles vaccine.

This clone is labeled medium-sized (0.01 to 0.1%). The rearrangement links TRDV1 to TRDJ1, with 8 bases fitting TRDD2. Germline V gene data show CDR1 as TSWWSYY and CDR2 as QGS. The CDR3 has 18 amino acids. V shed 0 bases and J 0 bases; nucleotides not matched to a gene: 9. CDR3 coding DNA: TGTGCTCTTGGGGAACTTGGGCTTCCTACGAGGAACACCGATAAACTCATCTTT. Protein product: CALGELGLPTRNTDKLIF.

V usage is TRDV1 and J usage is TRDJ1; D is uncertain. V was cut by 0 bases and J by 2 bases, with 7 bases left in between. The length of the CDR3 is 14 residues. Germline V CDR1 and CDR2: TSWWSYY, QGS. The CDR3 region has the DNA TGTGCTCTTGGGGAACTGCCTTTTACCGATAAACTCATCTTT. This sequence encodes CALGELPFTDKLIF.

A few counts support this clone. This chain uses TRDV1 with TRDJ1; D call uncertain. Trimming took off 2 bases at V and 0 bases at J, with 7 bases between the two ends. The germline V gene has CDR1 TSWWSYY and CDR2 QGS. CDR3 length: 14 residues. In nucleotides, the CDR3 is TGTGCTCTTGGGGAAGGAACGTACACCGATAAACTCATCTTT. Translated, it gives CALGEGTYTDKLIF.

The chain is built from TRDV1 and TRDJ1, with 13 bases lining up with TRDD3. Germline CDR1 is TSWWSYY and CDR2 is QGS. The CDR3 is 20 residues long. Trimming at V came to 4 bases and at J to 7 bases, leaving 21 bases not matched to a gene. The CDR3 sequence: CALGAIPPSNWGIRAAKLIF. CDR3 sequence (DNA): TGTGCTCTTGGGGCCATCCCGCCTTCAAACTGGGGGATACGCGCTGCTAAACTCATCTTT.

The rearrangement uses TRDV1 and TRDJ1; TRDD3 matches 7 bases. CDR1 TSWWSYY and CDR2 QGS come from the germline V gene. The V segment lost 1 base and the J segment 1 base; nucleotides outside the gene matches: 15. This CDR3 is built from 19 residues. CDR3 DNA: TGTGCTCTTGGGGAACAGCAGCCCTACAGGGGGATTCGCACCGATAAACTCATCTTT. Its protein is CALGEQQPYRGIRTDKLIF.

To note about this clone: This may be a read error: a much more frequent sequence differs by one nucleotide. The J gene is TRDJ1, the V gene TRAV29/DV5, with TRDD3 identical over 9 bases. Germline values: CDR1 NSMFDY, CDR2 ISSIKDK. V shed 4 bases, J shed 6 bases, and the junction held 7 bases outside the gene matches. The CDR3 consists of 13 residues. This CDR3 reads CAASRGYANKLIF. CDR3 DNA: TGTGCAGCATCTCGGGGATACGCGAATAAACTCATCTTT. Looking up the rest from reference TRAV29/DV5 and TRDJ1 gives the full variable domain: DQQVKQNSPSLSVQEGRISILNCDYTNSMFDYFLWYKKYPAEGPTFLISISSIKDKNEDGRFTVFLNKSAKHLSLHIVPSQPGDSAVYFCAASRGYANKLIFGKGTRVTVEP.

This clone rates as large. The CDR3 is CALGDPPAMGAWGIDKLIF. DNA of the CDR3: TGTGCTCTTGGGGACCCACCTGCCATGGGGGCCTGGGGGATTGATAAACTCATCTTT. This chain links TRDV1 with TRDJ1, with TRDD3 matching over 9 bases. The V gene's germline CDR1 is TSWWSYY and CDR2 QGS. Trimming cost V 3 bases and J 5 bases; bases outside gene matches: 19. The CDR3 spans 19 residues.

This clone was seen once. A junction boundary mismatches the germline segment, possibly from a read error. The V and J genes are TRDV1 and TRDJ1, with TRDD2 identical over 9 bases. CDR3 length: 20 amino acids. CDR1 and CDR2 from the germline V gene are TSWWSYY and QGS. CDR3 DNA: TGTGCTCTTGGGGAACTGATACCTTCCTACAGTGGGGGTTACACCGATAAACTTATCTTT. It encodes CALGELIPSYSGGYTDKLIF.

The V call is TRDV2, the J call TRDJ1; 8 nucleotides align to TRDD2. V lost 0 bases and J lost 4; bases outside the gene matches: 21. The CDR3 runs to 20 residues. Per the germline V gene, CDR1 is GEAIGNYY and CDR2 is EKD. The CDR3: CACDTGDFLLTGIRFDKLIF. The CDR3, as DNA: TGTGCCTGTGACACCGGAGACTTCCTACTAACCGGCATACGCTTCGATAAACTCATCTTT.